This record covers a single TCR beta chain. The sample holds many counts of this clonotype. Its antigen has not been determined. Qualities for individual bases were not recorded, and no much larger clone is one base off. Stable Graves' hyperthyroidism was defined as no progression to ophthalmopathy during 18 months of follow-up. Hyperthyroidism patients were newly diagnosed, had a disease duration of under 2 months, and were aged 18 to 65 years. Exclusion was applied to patients with uncontrolled infections, other autoimmune diseases, pregnancy or lactation. Clinical symptoms, serum thyroxine and TRAb, thyroid ultrasound, and orbital computed tomography formed the basis for the diagnoses. PBMCs were isolated from approximately 10 ml of fresh peripheral blood by Ficoll-Paque density gradient centrifugation. Trizol reagent was used to extract total RNA, and RNA quality was then checked on an Agilent 2100 Bioanalyzer.

At the junction V is shortened by 1 base and J by 0 bases, with 7 bases in between. CDR1 SGHNT and CDR2 YENEEA were looked up in the germline V gene. Inclusive of the bounding cysteine and phenylalanine, the CDR3 is 15 residues long. The only DNA kept is the CDR3, 45 bases in frame from the first base. Amplification of TCR beta CDR3 regions was carried out from RNA transcripts. The TCR CDR3 was subjected to a first round of RT-PCR using the HTBI primer set and the Qiagen OneStep RT-PCR kit. Libraries were constructed in a second round of multiplex PCR, after which size selection and purification were carried out. Libraries were sequenced paired-end with 100 bp reads on an Illumina HiSeq2000. In the paper's pipeline: SOAPnuke was used to process the raw data, with reads discarded if the reads contained adapters or uncalled bases, had a mean Phred below 15, or lacked an exact constant-primer or identifier match. High-quality paired reads were merged with COPE v1.2.5, and unique nucleotide sequences were defined as clonotypes. MiTCR v1.1 was used to align clonotypes to the IMGT TRBV, TRBD and TRBJ reference segments. The analysis included only V-J combinations with a frequency above 0.0001, which together covered approximately 99% of the repertoires. The TCS score was defined as the ratio of F50 (clonal expansion) to E x V (chaos), calculated using BLOSUM62-based TCRdist between CDR3 peptides within each V-J. Welch's t-statistics and random forest reduced 500 to 550 V-J features to roughly 13, which were used in a naive Bayes classifier (R e1071). TCRdb's own reprocessing of the public reads used fastp at Q25 and MiXCR and kept productive beta chains. Here each entry gathers all rows of one CDR3 protein and keeps the most common genes and DNA. The V and J calls were not made by the authors but by TCRdb's processing. The sample table lists some 400,000 distinct CDR3 sequences, roughly 14% of them with a count of one. 9.5% to 12% of the sample is in the top ten clones.

This sample is part of a study of T cells in Graves' hyperthyroidism and ophthalmopathy (dated by TCRdb to between 2019 and 2020). Some background on the complete study: Peripheral blood samples were taken at the time of initial diagnosis, prior to any treatment. A discovery cohort of fewer than 110 patients, roughly 43 with Graves' ophthalmopathy and approximately 60 with stable Graves' hyperthyroidism, was used to find distinguishing TCR V-J signatures. An independent validation cohort of around 19 hyperthyroidism patients and roughly 16 patients who later progressed to ophthalmopathy tested prospective prediction of ophthalmopathy. The roughly 91 discovery patients were randomly divided into training and test sets at a 7:3 ratio. The study also compared thyroid tissue and blood T-cell repertoires from about six Graves' hyperthyroidism patients. After blood sampling, hyperthyroidism patients were treated with methimazole at a starting dose of 30 mg daily, and ophthalmopathy patients were treated with high-dose intravenous methylprednisolone. According to the paper, TCR Vbeta CDR3 sequencing was carried out on 135 peripheral blood samples, which came from under 50 ophthalmopathy, under 80 hyperthyroidism and roughly 17 progressor patients. Overall results and qualifications from the work: In validation, the model predicted progression to ophthalmopathy a median of about 6.8 months before onset, with roughly 70% sensitivity and 72.22% specificity. Ophthalmopathy was separated from stable hyperthyroidism by a 13 V-J signature model, with approximately 85% sensitivity and 81% to 82% specificity obtained in cross-validation and 80%/75% obtained in testing. No statistical method was used to set the sample size in advance, and investigators knew the group allocation. Most expanded thyroid clonotypes (frequency above 0.001) were also detected in blood, a finding suggesting that blood repertoires may reflect thyroid immune responses.

The chain links TRBV11-3 with TRBJ2-1; the D gene identity is not certain. The sequence came from a woman between 55 and 75 years old with Graves' hyperthyroidism. Sample: blood. The CDR3 in this case is CASSLAESSYNEQFF. In nucleotide form, the sequence is TGTGCCAGCAGCTTAGCCGAGAGCTCCTACAATGAGCAGTTCTTC.